This T cell receptor (beta chain) was recorded in a study of cytomegalovirus exposure and HLA in healthy donors (dated by TCRdb to the late 2010s). Some background on the complete study: An earlier analysis of roughly 630 of the donors reported 276 Gb of sequence data and 117 million unique TCR beta sequences from about 200 million T cells. An early release covering 550 to 650 HLA-typed donors comprised 300 to 350 gigabases of sequencing data and tens of millions of unique TCR sequences. Of the roughly 390 genotyped donors, 75% to 85% were placed in the genetic ancestry cluster associated with self-reported Caucasian donors. The aim of the study was to test whether cataloging public T cell receptors could identify signatures of past pathogen exposure. The T cell repertoires of around 670 subjects were profiled by immunosequencing and related to cytomegalovirus serostatus. A separate validation cohort of approximately 120 different subjects was used in addition to the roughly 640-subject first cohort. The study combined high-throughput TCR immunosequencing, statistical association of individual TCRs with disease status, and machine learning to predict cytomegalovirus infection status. In a later analysis, previously published TCR beta repertoires from 550 to 750 donors were re-analyzed and high-resolution HLA genotyping was added so that TCR occurrence patterns could be studied. Rather than using new phenotypic data, the later analysis identified candidate immune exposures from TCR beta sequences and from how often those sequences occurred across donors. An earlier analysis of about 620 of the donors applied high-throughput TCR beta sequencing to assess whether each TCR beta V gene segment acted as functional or pseudogenic. Donor age, sex, ethnicity and CMV serostatus were collected together with the repertoire data. In a later genetic analysis, genome-wide SNP genotypes for about 65% of the roughly 700 donors were used, and that subset was treated as a discovery cohort. All discovery cohort repertoires had been generated on a single sequencing platform. Both class I and class II loci were covered by HLA typing, at four-digit resolution. Typing coverage varied by locus: roughly 620-640 donors for A, B, C, DRB1 and DQB1; approximately 520 for DQA1; 600 to 610 for DPA1; approximately 450 for DPB1. A handful of DR-DQ haplotypes were handled as single units for association and clustering because linkage in the cohort was strong. Among roughly 400 genotyped donors of the cohort, an average of approximately 220,000 unique TCR beta nucleotide sequences was sequenced per donor, of which about 19% were non-productive. Overall results and qualifications from the work: This cohort had only TCR beta chains sequenced, and the lack of alpha or paired-chain data limited which features could be detected. Linkage disequilibrium might explain the correlated functional status among segregating V segments, but an unknown experimental factor could not be excluded. In a later analysis, HLA-associated TCR beta chains were found to be more clonally expanded and to have lower generation probabilities than equally common non-associated chains. Because some donors lacked HLA typing at each locus, the association tests relied only on the typed subset. When HLA alleles, especially DR and DQ, strongly co-occurred, attributing TCR associations to individual alleles was difficult. Immune exposure information for the cohort was limited to CMV serostatus. In a later analysis, the rate of TCR association differed among HLA loci, with DRB1 alleles having the most associated TCRs and HLA-C alleles having the fewest. At a false discovery rate of 0.05, a later analysis linked roughly 17,000 TCR beta sequences to specific HLA alleles. Several of the top co-occurrence clusters appeared to be linked to parvovirus B19, influenza, CMV and Epstein-Barr virus, according to a later analysis. A later genetic analysis associated a missense DCLRE1C variant with V-gene and J-gene trimming of TCR beta chains, and an independent cohort replicated the association. In vitro tests confirmed that a few of the cytomegalovirus-associated TCR beta chains recognize cytomegalovirus antigens. A group of highly shared sequence variants was considered likely to be a technical artifact of the sequencing pipeline. A further reported finding was that TCR beta sequences accurately predicted the HLA-A and HLA-B alleles for most subjects in the first cohort. The authors suggested that the approach could potentially be generalized to other disease states and immunological phenotypes. In an earlier analysis of around 600 of the donors, most TCR beta V segments appeared in productive rearrangements about 87% or about 30% of the time, broadly matching IMGT annotations. Sequencing depth was assumed to be roughly uniform across donors in the presence/absence analyses, though that assumption may not hold. Cytomegalovirus status was reported to be diagnosed by the classifier with high specificity and sensitivity in both the original and validation cohorts. Compared with the approximately 710-donor mean, donors in an Asian-associated ancestry cluster had fewer N-insertions in productive TCRs, according to a later genetic analysis. Most TCR sequences were observed very rarely across donors, whereas some public TCRs were present in many individuals. Because counts were too low, 15 to 20 rarely observed V segments, including chromosome 9 orphons, were left out of the earlier analysis of about 500 of the donors. The 87-base-pair reads could not distinguish some IMGT-functional V segments, including TRBV6-2 and TRBV6-3, so those segments were excluded. The study gave a list of over 150 TCR beta chains associated with cytomegalovirus. According to a later analysis, most CMV-associated TCR beta chains appeared to be HLA-restricted, and the HLA associations seemed to be driven largely by CMV exposure.

In the case of this clone: It lacks a known antigen. Nothing much larger sits one base from this clone, and base qualities are not available.

V lost 5 bases and J lost 8 bases; the stretch between them is 18 bases long. The CDR3 runs 15 residues from the cysteine to the phenylalanine. Only the CDR3 DNA stays, 45 bases, in frame from base 1. CDR1 MNHEY and CDR2 SVGAGI are derived from the germline V gene. Preparation of the library involved the immunoSEQ multiplex PCR assay. The multiplex PCR relied on a mix of 60 forward primers for TCR Vbeta segments and 13 reverse primers for TCR Jbeta segments. The CDR3 region of rearranged TCR beta genes was amplified from genomic DNA by a multiplex PCR assay. On the Illumina HiSeq System, the amplified TCR beta libraries were sequenced as 87-base-pair reads. The published analysis was carried out like this. A later analysis tallied roughly 80 million unique TCR beta chains across the 610 or so repertoires, and 10 million to 11 million of those chains were shared by two or more donors. Raw reads were error-corrected and collapsed into unique sequences with a nearest-neighbor algorithm that merged closely related sequences to remove PCR and sequencing errors. V, D and J gene segments were assigned by aligning CDR3 sequences to IMGT reference sequences. For a sequence to be retained, a match of at least six nucleotides to both a V gene segment and a J gene segment was required. A rearrangement counted as productive if the CDR3 had no stop codons and remained in frame with V and J, and every other rearrangement counted as non-productive. Following IMGT convention, CDR3 was defined as the stretch from the second conserved V-encoded cysteine up to the conserved J-encoded phenylalanine. In an earlier analysis of 550 to 650 of the donors, sequences lacking an unambiguous match to a single V gene segment were excluded. An earlier analysis of a few hundred of the donors called V segments functional above 56.7% productive rearrangements and segregating when the between-donor standard deviation exceeded 5%. A statistical classification framework was built to diagnose cytomegalovirus status from the catalog of TCR beta chain sequences. In a later analysis, TCR nucleotide sequences were compared against IMGT/GENE-DB human TR gene sequences so that V and J genes could be assigned. In a later analysis, CDR3 sequences and most-parsimonious VDJ recombination scenarios were assigned using the TCRdist pipeline. In a later analysis, each TCR beta chain was defined by its CDR3 amino acid sequence together with its V-gene family, and reads lacking a unique V-gene family were excluded. To address suspected cross-contamination and a sequencing artifact, a later analysis removed over 500 highly shared, low-generation-probability nucleotide sequences. In a later analysis, a clonal expansion index for each public chain was calculated from normalized within-repertoire ranks of inferred template counts. In a later analysis, generation probabilities were computed with a VDJ recombination model fitted to out-of-frame rearrangements, and the resulting probabilities were checked against IGoR. In a later analysis, TCR-TCR, TCR-HLA and TCR-CMV co-occurrence was scored with hypergeometric tests, and a repertoire-size bias correction was applied to TCR pairs. False discovery rates were estimated in a later analysis by permuting HLA or CMV assignments 20 times. In a later analysis, co-occurring TCRs were grouped using DBSCAN, with TCRdist sequence similarity added in when clustering inside HLA-allele-positive subsets. Repertoires with fewer than 30,000 or more than 120,000 public chains were left out of co-occurrence clustering, as were about 5 repertoires with anomalous nucleotide sharing. The immuneACCESS repertoire file appears here via TCRdb, limited to in-frame rearrangements. These files lack a portion of the clones; in checked studies, under half of the deficit traces to unresolved V genes, and the cause of the others is not known. V and J calls and clone size are given by that table; D and trimming were obtained from the DNA. Within this sample are 90,000 to 110,000 clones, with under 85% of them counted one time only. Of the sample, 1.3% falls within the top ten clones.

The cohort was made up of roughly 670 healthy bone marrow donors. Cohort members were all nominally healthy when sampled, although unrecorded immune exposures were likely present. The donor was CMV seronegative and was included in the group of approximately 350 seronegative cohort members. A peripheral blood sample was collected from each donor, and TCR beta sequencing was performed on peripheral blood mononuclear cells. Genomic DNA was extracted from the blood cell samples with the Qiagen DNeasy Blood Extraction Kit. The TCR was taken from a man aged 35 to 55 in good health and CMV-seronegative. The material sequenced was PBMCs. Rearrangement joined TRBV6-5 to TRBJ1-4, with no confidently assigned D gene. The CDR3 loop reads CASSPLTSAREKLFF. The sequence in DNA is TGTGCCAGCAGTCCCCTGACTTCCGCCCGGGAAAAACTGTTTTTT.